The source of this T cell receptor beta chain is a study of blood T cell repertoires in COVID-19. This CDR3 contains 15 residues. The ends were cut back, 3 bases at V and 5 bases at J, with 17 bases in the middle. Germline CDR1 reads SGDLS; CDR2 reads YYNGEE. Some clones are missing from TCRdb's copy, which holds only in-frame ones; the method was immunoSEQ multiplex PCR. The table includes about 120,000 clones, roughly four fifths detected once. The sequence came from a human donor in a cohort sampled during active COVID-19. The specimen was peripheral blood. This chain links TRBV9 with TRBJ1-1; D not certain. The CDR3 DNA reads as TGTGCCAGCAGCGGACCTGAGGGAGGGTTGACTGAAGCTTTCTTT. It specifies CASSGPEGGLTEAFF.